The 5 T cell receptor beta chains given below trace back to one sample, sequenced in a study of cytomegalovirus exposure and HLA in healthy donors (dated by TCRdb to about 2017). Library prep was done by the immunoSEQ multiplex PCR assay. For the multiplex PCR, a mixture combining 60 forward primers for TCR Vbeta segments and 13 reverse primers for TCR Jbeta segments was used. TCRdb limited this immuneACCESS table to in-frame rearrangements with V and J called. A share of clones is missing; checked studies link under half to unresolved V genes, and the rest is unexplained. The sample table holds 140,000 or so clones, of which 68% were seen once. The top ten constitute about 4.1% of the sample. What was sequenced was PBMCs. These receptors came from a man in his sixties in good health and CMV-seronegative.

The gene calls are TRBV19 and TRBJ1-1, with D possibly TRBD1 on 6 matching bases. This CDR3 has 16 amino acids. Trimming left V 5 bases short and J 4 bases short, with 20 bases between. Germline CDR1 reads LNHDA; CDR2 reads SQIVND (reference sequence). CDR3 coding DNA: TGTGCCAGTAGTCAACGACAGGAGCAAATTAGCACTGAAGCTTTCTTT. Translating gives CASSQRQEQISTEAFF.

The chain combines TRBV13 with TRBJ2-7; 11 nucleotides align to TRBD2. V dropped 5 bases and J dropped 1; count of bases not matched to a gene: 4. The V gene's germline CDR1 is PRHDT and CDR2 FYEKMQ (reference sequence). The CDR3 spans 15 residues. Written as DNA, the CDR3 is TGTGCCAGCAGCAAACGACTAGCGGGGTCCTACGAGCAGTACTTC. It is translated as CASSKRLAGSYEQYF. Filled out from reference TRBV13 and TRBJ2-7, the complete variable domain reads AAGVIQSPRHLIKEKRETATLKCYPIPRHDTVYWYQQGPGQDPQFLISFYEKMQSDKGSIPDRFSAQQFSDYHSELNMSSLELGDSALYFCASSKRLAGSYEQYFGPGTRLTVT.

This CDR3 reads CASSSLAGVTYNEQFF. Here the CDR3 DNA reads TGTGCCAGCAGTTCACTAGCGGGAGTGACCTACAATGAGCAGTTCTTC. The chain recombines TRBV6-5 with TRBJ2-1, with TRBD2 matching 11 bases. Germline V gives CDR1 MNHEY, CDR2 SVGAGI. The CDR3 extends over 16 amino acids. Trimming took 4 bases from V and 2 from J; bases not matched to a gene: 4.

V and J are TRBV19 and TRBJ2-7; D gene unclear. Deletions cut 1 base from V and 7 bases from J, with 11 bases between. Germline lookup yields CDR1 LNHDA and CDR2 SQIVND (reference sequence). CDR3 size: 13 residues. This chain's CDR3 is CASSIVILEEQYF. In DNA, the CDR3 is TGTGCCAGTAGTATAGTGATATTGGAGGAGCAGTACTTC.

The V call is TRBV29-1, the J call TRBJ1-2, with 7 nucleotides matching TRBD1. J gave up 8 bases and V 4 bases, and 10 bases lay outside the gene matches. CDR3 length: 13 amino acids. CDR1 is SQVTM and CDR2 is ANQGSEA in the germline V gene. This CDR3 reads CSVAEGAVGGYTF. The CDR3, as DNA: TGCAGCGTTGCAGAGGGGGCGGTTGGCGGCTACACCTTC.